This record concerns one T cell receptor (beta chain) sequence. CDR3 size: 13 residues. Between the trimmed V and J ends, which lost 7 bases and 6 bases, there was a span of 15 bases. In the study's own analysis: Amplification with reference gene primers provided the estimates of nucleated cell counts. The method was immunoSEQ multiplex PCR; TCRdb's version includes in-frame clones alone and lacks a portion of them. D and trimming were read from the DNA, whereas the V and J calls and clone size are those reported in that table. The profile shows about 34,000 clones, 81% of them singletons. This sample was included in a study of blood T cell repertoires in COVID-19. Study context: The United States, Italy and Spain provided the acute and convalescent COVID-19 samples.

The sequence derives from a man aged 65 to 79 with COVID-19, enrolled during active disease. Sample: peripheral blood. The chain couples TRBV12-3 or TRBV12-4 to TRBJ1-1; D is ambiguous. The chain's CDR3 is CASTPSWEAEAFF. In nucleotides, the CDR3 is TGTGCCAGCACCCCAAGTTGGGAGGCTGAAGCTTTCTTT.